The next 11 T cell receptor beta chains were all read from a single sample in a study of Ad26.COV2.S vaccination and SARS-CoV-2 variants. The treatment denotes: roughly 18 received Ad26.COV2.S at low or high dose, single or two shots; 5 received placebo; per-sample allocation not given. All samples were drawn on day 63, counting from the first vaccine or placebo injection. Assay: immunoSEQ multiplex PCR; the TCRdb copy retains only in-frame clones and omits some. Among 440,000 or so clones, roughly nine tenths were seen once, and the ten largest hold 1.5% to 2%. Sequences were derived from peripheral blood, sampled in a trial of Ad26.COV2.S vaccine versus placebo. The receptors shown here come from a person aged 18-60 years who received the Ad26.COV2.S COVID-19 vaccine or a placebo.

CDR3 bases: TGTGCCAGCACTCAGGGAGGCAATCAGCCCCAGCATTTT. Encoded protein: CASTQGGNQPQHF. V gene TRBV12-3 or TRBV12-4 combines with J gene TRBJ1-5, with D perhaps TRBD1 (5 bases). Trimming pared 7 bases from V and 2 bases from J, leaving 9 bases between. The CDR3 length is 13 residues.

This chain connects TRBV5-1 to TRBJ2-2, with 7 bases fitting TRBD2. The CDR3 contains 15 residues. Germline lookup yields CDR1 SGHRS and CDR2 YFSETQ. V was pared by 4 bases and J by 4 bases, with 7 bases of the junction left unmatched. CDR3 loop: CASSELARITGELFF. In nucleotides, the CDR3 is TGCGCCAGCAGCGAACTAGCGCGTATCACCGGGGAGCTGTTTTTT.

The V and J genes are TRBV6-5 and TRBJ1-2; 10 bases are a match to TRBD1. V lost 6 bases and J lost 4; bases outside the gene matches: 5. The V gene's germline CDR1 is MNHEY and CDR2 SVGAGI. This CDR3 region has 14 residues. CDR3 in DNA: TGTGCCAGCAGACCGACAGGGGGCCTCTATGGCTACACCTTC. As protein: CASRPTGGLYGYTF.

The chain joins TRBV5-4 to TRBJ1-4, with D perhaps TRBD1 (5 bases). CDR3 length: 14 residues. The germline gives CDR1 SGHNT, CDR2 YYREEE (reference sequence). V was trimmed by 8 bases and J by 4 bases, leaving 15 bases between them. CDR3 residues: CASTNLGGNEKLFF. CDR3 nucleotide sequence: TGTGCCAGTACCAACCTCGGGGGTAATGAAAAACTGTTTTTT. The full variable domain, in which reference TRBV5-4 and TRBJ1-4 provide the parts outside the CDR3, is ETGVTQSPTHLIKTRGQQVTLRCSSQSGHNTVSWYQQALGQGPQFIFQYYREEENGRGNFPPRFSGLQFPNYSSELNVNALELDDSALYLCASTNLGGNEKLFFGSGTQLSVL.

The chain is built from TRBV29-1 and TRBJ1-2; TRBD1 agrees at 11 bases. Germline V gene lookup returns CDR1 SQVTM and CDR2 ANQGSEA. With V trimmed by 1 base and J by 2 bases, 3 bases remained unmatched. The CDR3 runs to 15 residues. CDR3 in DNA: TGCAGCGTTGAAGCCGGACAGGGGGCCAACTATGGCTACACCTTC. Translated: CSVEAGQGANYGYTF.

The rearrangement uses TRBV20-1 and TRBJ1-1; D is unresolved. Trimming removed 0 bases at V and 6 bases at J, with 5 bases between. The CDR3 covers 11 residues. The germline V gene encodes CDR1 DFQATT and CDR2 SNEGSKA (reference sequence). CDR3 sequence: CSAREYSEAFF. CDR3 DNA: TGCAGTGCTAGAGAGTACTCTGAAGCTTTCTTT.

The V gene is TRBV14, the J gene TRBJ1-2, with a tentative D call TRBD1 (6 bases). This CDR3 is built from 13 residues. V was trimmed by 3 bases and J by 3 bases, leaving 8 bases between them. The germline CDR1 and CDR2 sequences are SGHDN and FVKESK. The CDR3 region is CASSQQGYYGYTF. The CDR3 DNA follows: TGTGCCAGCAGCCAGCAGGGGTACTATGGCTACACCTTC.

This clone was detected only once. This chain uses TRBV7-2 with TRBJ2-3; D remains ambiguous. V gave up 3 bases and J gave up 6 bases, with 19 bases separating them. Germline-derived CDR1 and CDR2 are SGHTA and FQGNSA. The CDR3 is made up of 16 amino acids. For the CDR3, the DNA is TGTGCCAGCAGCTTCCGTCGACTTAAATCTCCCGATACGCAGTATTTT. It specifies CASSFRRLKSPDTQYF.

V gene TRBV2 combines with J gene TRBJ1-1, with D possibly TRBD1 on 5 matching bases. From germline, CDR1 is SNHLY and CDR2 FYNNEI. Deletions cut 9 bases from V and 1 base from J, with 18 bases between. This CDR3 comprises 15 residues. CDR3 coding DNA: TGTGCCAGGGACCGGGACTCCTACCCGAACACTGAAGCTTTCTTT. Translated: CARDRDSYPNTEAFF.

The chain joins TRBV3-1 (or the pseudogene TRBV3-2) to TRBJ1-2; D ambiguous. CDR1 LGHDT and CDR2 YNNKEL come from the germline V gene (reference sequence). The CDR3 length is 12 residues. V was cut by 1 base and J by 5 bases, with 5 bases left in between. The CDR3 DNA reads as TGTGCCAGCAGCCAAGTCCCTTATGGCTACACCTTC. Its translation: CASSQVPYGYTF.

The J gene is TRBJ2-1, the V gene TRBV28; D possibly corresponds to TRBD2 (6 bases). With 3 bases removed from V and 3 bases from J, the gap between germline ends came to 9 bases. The germline V gene encodes CDR1 MDHEN and CDR2 SYDVKM. There are 14 residues in the CDR3. The CDR3 nucleotides are TGTGCCAGCAGTTTGGACGGGGGCTACAATGAGCAGTTCTTC. It specifies CASSLDGGYNEQFF. The full variable domain, in which reference TRBV28 and TRBJ2-1 provide the parts outside the CDR3, is DVKVTQSSRYLVKRTGEKVFLECVQDMDHENMFWYRQDPGLGLRLIYFSYDVKMKEKGDIPEGYSVSREKKERFSLILESASTNQTSMYLCASSLDGGYNEQFFGPGTRLTVL.